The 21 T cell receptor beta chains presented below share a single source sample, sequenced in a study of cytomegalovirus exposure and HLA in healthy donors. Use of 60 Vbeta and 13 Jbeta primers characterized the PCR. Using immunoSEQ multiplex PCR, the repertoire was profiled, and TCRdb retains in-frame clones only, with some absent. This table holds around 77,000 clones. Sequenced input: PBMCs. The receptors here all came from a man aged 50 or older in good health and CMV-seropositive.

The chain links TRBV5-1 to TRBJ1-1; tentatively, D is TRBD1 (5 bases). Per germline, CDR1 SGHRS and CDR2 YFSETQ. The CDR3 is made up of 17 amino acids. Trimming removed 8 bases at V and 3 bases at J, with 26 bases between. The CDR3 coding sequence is TGCGCCAGTCAGCTTGGAGTAGGGGCCTGGAGGGACACTGAAGCTTTCTTT. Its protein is CASQLGVGAWRDTEAFF.

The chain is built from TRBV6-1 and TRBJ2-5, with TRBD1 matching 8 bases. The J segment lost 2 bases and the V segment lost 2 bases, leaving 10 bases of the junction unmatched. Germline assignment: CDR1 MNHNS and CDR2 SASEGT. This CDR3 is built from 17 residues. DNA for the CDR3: TGTGCCAGCAGTGAATTCGGACAGGGCGGAGAGCAAGAGACCCAGTACTTC. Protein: CASSEFGQGGEQETQYF.

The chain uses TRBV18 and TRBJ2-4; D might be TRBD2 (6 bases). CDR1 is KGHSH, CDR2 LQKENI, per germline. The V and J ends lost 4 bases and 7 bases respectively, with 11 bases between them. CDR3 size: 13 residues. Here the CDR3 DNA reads TGTGCCAGCTCACGGGAAGGGAGGAACATTCAGTACTTC. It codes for CASSREGRNIQYF.

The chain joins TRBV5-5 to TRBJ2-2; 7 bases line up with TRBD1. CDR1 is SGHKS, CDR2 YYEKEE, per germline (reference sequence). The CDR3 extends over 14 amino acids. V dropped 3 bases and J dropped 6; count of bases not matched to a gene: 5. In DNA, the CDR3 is TGTGCCAGCAGCTCAGACAGGGTCGCCGGGGAGCTGTTTTTT. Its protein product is CASSSDRVAGELFF. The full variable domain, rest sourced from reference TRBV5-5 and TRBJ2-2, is DAGVTQSPTHLIKTRGQQVTLRCSPISGHKSVSWYQQVLGQGPQFIFQYYEKEERGRGNFPDRFSARQFPNYSSELNVNALLLGDSALYLCASSSDRVAGELFFGEGSRLTVL.

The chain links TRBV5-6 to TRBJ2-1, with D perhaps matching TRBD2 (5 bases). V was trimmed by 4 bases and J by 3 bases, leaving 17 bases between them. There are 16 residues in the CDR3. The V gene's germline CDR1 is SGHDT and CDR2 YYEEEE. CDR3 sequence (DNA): TGTGCCAGCAGCCTGACCCAAATTACTAGCTACAATGAGCAGTTCTTC. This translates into CASSLTQITSYNEQFF.

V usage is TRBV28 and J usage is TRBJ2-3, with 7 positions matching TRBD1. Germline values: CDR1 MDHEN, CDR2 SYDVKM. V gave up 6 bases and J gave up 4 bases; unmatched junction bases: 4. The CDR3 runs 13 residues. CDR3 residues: CASRTTGADTQYF. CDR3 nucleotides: TGTGCCAGCAGGACTACAGGGGCAGATACGCAGTATTTT.

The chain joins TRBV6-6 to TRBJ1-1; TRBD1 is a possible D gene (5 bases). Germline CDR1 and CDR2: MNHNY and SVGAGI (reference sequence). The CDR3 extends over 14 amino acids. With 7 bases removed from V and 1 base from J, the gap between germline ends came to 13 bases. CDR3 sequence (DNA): TGTGCCAGCAACCCCGGGGGGTCGAACACTGAAGCTTTCTTT. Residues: CASNPGGSNTEAFF.

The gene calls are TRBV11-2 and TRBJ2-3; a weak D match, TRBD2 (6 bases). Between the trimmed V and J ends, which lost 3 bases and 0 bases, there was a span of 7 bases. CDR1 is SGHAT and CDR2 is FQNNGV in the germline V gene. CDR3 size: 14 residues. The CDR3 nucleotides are TGTGCCAGCAGCTTTAGCGGTAGCACAGATACGCAGTATTTT. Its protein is CASSFSGSTDTQYF.

The CDR3 nucleotides are TGCGCCAGCAGCTTGGTAGGGACTAGCGGGGGGGATACGCAGTATTTT. As protein: CASSLVGTSGGDTQYF. The rearrangement links TRBV5-1 to TRBJ2-3; TRBD2 matches 15 bases. Germline CDR1 reads SGHRS; CDR2 reads YFSETQ. The V gene end was trimmed by 0 bases and the J gene end by 6 bases; junction bases not matched to a gene: 2. The CDR3 covers 16 residues. The entire variable domain, with the rest obtained from reference TRBV5-1 and TRBJ2-3, is as follows: KAGVTQTPRYLIKTRGQQVTLSCSPISGHRSVSWYQQTPGQGLQFLFEYFSETQRNKGNFPGRFSGRQFSNSRSEMNVSTLELGDSALYLCASSLVGTSGGDTQYFGPGTRLTVL.

CDR3 sequence reads: CASAGTEIAKNIQYF. The CDR3 DNA reads as TGTGCCAGTGCCGGGACAGAGATAGCCAAAAACATTCAGTACTTC. The genes are TRBV19 and TRBJ2-4; 7 bases are shared with TRBD1. The junction had 7 bases not matched to a gene; V was cut back by 8 bases and J by 0 bases. The CDR3 sequence is 15 residues long. From germline, CDR1 is LNHDA and CDR2 SQIVND (reference sequence).

DNA of the CDR3: TGCGCCAGCAGTCCCGGGTTCGGGGCCAACGTCCTGACTTTC. Its protein is CASSPGFGANVLTF. J is TRBJ2-6 and V is TRBV5-1, with D uncertain. V lost 5 bases to trimming and J lost 4 bases, with 10 bases between them. CDR3 size: 14 residues. The germline gives CDR1 SGHRS, CDR2 YFSETQ.

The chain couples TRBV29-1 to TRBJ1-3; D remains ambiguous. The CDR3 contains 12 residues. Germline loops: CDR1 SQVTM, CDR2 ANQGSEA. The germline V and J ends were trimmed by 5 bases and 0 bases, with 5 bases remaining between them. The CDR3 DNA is TGCAGCGTTATGAGCTCTGGAAACACCATATATTTT. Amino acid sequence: CSVMSSGNTIYF.

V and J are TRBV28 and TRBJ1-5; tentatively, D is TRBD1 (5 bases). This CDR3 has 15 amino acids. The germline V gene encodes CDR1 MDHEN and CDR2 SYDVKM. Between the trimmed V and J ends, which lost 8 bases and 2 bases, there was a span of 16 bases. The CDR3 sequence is CASGPPPGRNQPQHF. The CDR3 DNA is TGTGCCAGCGGACCCCCCCCAGGGCGCAATCAGCCCCAGCATTTT.

The CDR3 region has the DNA TGTGCCAGCACCTTCGATGGTCGGAGGACTGAAGCTTTCTTT. Translated, it gives CASTFDGRRTEAFF. The rearrangement joins TRBV6-1 to TRBJ1-1; no reliable D call. Trimming took 7 bases from V and 5 from J, leaving 17 bases between them. Germline values: CDR1 MNHNS, CDR2 SASEGT. The CDR3 sequence is 14 residues long.

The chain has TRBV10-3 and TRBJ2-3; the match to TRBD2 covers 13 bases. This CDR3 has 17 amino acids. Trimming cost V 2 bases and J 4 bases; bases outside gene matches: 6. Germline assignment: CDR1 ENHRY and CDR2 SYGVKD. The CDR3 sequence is CAISERSGLAGADTQYF. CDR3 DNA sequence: TGTGCCATCAGTGAGCGCTCTGGACTAGCGGGAGCAGATACGCAGTATTTT.

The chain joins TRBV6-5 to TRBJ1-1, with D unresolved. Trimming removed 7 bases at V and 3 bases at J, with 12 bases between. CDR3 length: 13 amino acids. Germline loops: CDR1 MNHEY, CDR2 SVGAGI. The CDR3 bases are TGTGCCAGCACTAACCCAGGCGACACTGAAGCTTTCTTT. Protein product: CASTNPGDTEAFF.

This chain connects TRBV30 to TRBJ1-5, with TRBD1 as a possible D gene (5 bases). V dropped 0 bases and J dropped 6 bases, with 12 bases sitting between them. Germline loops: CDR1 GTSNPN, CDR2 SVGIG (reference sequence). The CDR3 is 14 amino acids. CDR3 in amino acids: CAWSVRQGGQPQHF. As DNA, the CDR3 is TGTGCCTGGAGTGTACGGCAGGGTGGTCAGCCCCAGCATTTT.

This CDR3 reads CASSRQGRGSNQPQHF. DNA for the CDR3: TGTGCCAGCAGTAGACAGGGCCGAGGAAGCAATCAGCCCCAGCATTTT. The J gene is TRBJ1-5, the V gene TRBV2; 7 bases agree with TRBD1. The CDR3 loop spans 16 amino acids. V shed 5 bases and J 1 base; nucleotides not matched to a gene: 8. Germline V lookup: CDR1 SNHLY, CDR2 FYNNEI.

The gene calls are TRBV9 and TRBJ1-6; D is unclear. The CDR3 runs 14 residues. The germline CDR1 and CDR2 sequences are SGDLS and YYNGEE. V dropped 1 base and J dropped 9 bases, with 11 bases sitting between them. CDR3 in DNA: TGTGCCAGCAGCGTAAAAGGAAGGAGTTCACCCCTCCACTTT. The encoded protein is CASSVKGRSSPLHF.

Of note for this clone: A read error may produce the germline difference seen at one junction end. The CDR3 reads CASRLGQGSTGANVLTF. The CDR3 DNA sequence: TGCGCCAGCAGATTGGGACAGGGCTCGACTGGGGCCAACGTCCTGACTTTC. This chain uses TRBV5-1 with TRBJ2-6, with 9 bases fitting TRBD1. Germline CDR1 reads SGHRS; CDR2 reads YFSETQ. CDR3 length equals 17 residues.

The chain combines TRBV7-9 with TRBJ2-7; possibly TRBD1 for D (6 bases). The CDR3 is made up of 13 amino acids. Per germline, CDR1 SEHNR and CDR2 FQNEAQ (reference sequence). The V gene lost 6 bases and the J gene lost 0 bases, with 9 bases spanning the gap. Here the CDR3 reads CASSHRDSYEQYF. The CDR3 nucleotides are TGTGCCAGCAGTCACAGGGACTCCTACGAGCAGTACTTC.